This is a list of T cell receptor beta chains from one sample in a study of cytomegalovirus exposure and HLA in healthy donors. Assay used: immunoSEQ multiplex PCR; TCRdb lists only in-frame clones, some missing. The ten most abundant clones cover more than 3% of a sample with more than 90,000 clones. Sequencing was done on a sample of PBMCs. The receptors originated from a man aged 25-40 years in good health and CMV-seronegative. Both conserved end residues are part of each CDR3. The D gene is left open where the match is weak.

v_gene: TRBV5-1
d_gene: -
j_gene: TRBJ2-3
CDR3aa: CASSLGGAGTDTQYF
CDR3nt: TGCGCCAGCAGCTTGGGTGGGGCCGGCACAGATACGCAGTATTTT

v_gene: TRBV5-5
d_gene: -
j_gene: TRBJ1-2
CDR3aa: CASSLGQQLGFASYGYTF
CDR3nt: TGTGCCAGCAGCTTGGGACAGCAACTTGGGTTTGCCTCCTATGGCTACACCTTC

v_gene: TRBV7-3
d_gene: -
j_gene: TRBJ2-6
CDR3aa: CASSSTGANVLTF
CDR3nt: TGTGCCAGCAGCTCCACTGGGGCCAACGTCCTGACTTTC

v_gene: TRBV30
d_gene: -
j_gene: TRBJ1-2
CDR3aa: CAWDRKGGYGYTF
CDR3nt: TGTGCCTGGGACCGGAAGGGAGGCTATGGCTACACCTTC

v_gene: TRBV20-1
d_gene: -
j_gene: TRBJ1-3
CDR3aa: CSASSGNTIYF
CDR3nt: TGCAGTGCCTCCAGTGGAAACACCATATATTTT

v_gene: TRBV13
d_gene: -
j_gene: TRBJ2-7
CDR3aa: CASSSNPPYEQYF
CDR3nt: TGTGCCAGCAGCTCTAACCCCCCGTACGAGCAGTACTTC

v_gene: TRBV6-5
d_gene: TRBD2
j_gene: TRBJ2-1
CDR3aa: CASSQSGGPTGGFF
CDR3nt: TGTGCCAGCAGTCAAAGCGGGGGACCAACCGGAGGGTTCTTC

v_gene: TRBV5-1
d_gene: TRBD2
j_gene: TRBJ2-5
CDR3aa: CASSLGGGETQYF
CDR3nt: TGCGCCAGCAGCTTGGGGGGGGGAGAGACCCAGTACTTC

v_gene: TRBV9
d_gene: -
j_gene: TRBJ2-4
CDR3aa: CASSPSGAGLAKNIQYF
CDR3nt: TGTGCCAGCAGCCCCTCCGGAGCTGGACTAGCCAAAAACATTCAGTACTTC

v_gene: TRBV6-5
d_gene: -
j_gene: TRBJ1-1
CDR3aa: CASSLTGSLNTEAFF
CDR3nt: TGTGCCAGCAGCTTGACCGGGTCCTTGAACACTGAAGCTTTCTTT

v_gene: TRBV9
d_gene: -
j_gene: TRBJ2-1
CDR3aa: CASSPREGPGSYNEQFF
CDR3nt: TGTGCCAGCAGCCCCCGTGAGGGTCCCGGCTCCTACAATGAGCAGTTCTTC

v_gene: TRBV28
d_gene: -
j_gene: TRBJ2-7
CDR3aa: CASRETIYEQYF
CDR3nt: TGTGCCAGCAGGGAGACTATCTACGAGCAGTACTTC

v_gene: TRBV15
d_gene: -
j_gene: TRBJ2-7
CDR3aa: CATSRDEGVQTARSTRGLTYEQYF
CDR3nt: TGTGCCACCAGCAGGGACGAAGGCGTTCAAACCGCCAGGTCGACCCGGGGTCTCACCTACGAGCAGTACTTC

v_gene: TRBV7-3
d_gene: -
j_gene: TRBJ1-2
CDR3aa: CASSQDGRQAGNYGYTF
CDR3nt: TGTGCCAGCAGCCAGGACGGCAGGCAGGCGGGGAACTATGGCTACACCTTC

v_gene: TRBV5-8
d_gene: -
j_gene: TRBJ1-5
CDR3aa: CASSLELGSGSNQPQHF
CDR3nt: TGTGCCAGCAGCTTGGAATTGGGGTCAGGGAGCAATCAGCCCCAGCATTTT

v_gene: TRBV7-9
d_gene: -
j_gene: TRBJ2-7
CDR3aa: CASSFPGASAYEQYF
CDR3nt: TGTGCCAGCAGCTTCCCCGGAGCGTCAGCCTACGAGCAGTACTTC

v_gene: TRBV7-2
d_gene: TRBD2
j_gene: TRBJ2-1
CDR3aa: CASSLGSSGATYNEQFF
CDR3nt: TGTGCCAGCAGTTTAGGCTCGAGCGGGGCTACCTACAATGAGCAGTTCTTC

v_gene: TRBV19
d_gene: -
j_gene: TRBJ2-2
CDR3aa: CASSTLQGANTGELFF
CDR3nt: TGTGCCAGTAGTACTCTACAAGGGGCGAACACCGGGGAGCTGTTTTTT

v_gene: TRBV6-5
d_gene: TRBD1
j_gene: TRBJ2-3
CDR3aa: CASRGRQGFTDTQYF
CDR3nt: TGTGCCAGCAGGGGTCGACAGGGTTTCACAGATACGCAGTATTTT

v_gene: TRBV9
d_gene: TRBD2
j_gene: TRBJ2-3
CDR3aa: CASSAPLGAGDTDTQYF
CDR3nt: TGTGCCAGCAGCGCCCCTTTAGGAGCGGGGGATACAGATACGCAGTATTTT

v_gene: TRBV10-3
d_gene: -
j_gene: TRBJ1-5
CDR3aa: CAIRGGDINQPQHF
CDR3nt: TGTGCCATCAGGGGGGGGGACATCAATCAGCCCCAGCATTTT

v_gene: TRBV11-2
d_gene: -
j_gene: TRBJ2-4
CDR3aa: CASSFSERDIQYF
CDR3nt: TGTGCCAGCAGCTTTTCAGAGAGGGACATTCAGTACTTC

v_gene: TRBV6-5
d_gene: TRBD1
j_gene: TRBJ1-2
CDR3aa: CASKEGAGALGYTF
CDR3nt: TGTGCCAGCAAGGAGGGGGCCGGAGCCTTAGGCTACACCTTC

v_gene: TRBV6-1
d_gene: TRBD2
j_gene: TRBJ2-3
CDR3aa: CASRERGGTDTQYF
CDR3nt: TGTGCCAGCAGGGAGCGGGGGGGGACAGATACGCAGTATTTT

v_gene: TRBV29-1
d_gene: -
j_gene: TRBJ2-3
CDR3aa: CSVERGGRSTTSTDTQYF
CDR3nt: TGCAGCGTTGAAAGGGGAGGCAGGTCAACAACTAGCACAGATACGCAGTATTTT

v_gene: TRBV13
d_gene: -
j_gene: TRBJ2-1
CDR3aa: CASSPTLTDIAYNEQFF
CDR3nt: TGTGCCAGCAGCCCAACCCTGACAGATATCGCCTACAATGAGCAGTTCTTC

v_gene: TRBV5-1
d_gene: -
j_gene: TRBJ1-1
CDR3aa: CASSLDWPMNTEAFF
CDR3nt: TGCGCCAGCAGCTTGGATTGGCCGATGAACACTGAAGCTTTCTTT

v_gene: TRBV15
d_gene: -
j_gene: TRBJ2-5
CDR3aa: CATSRDRPGKGETQYF
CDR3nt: TGTGCCACCAGCAGAGATCGGCCGGGAAAGGGAGAGACCCAGTACTTC

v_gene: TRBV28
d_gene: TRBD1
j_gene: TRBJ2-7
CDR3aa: CASSPDRGWRQYF
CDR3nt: TGTGCCAGCAGCCCCGACAGGGGTTGGCGGCAGTACTTC

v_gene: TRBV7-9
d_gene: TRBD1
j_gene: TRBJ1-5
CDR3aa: CASSLVRGDRGDQPQHF
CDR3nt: TGTGCCAGCAGCTTAGTAAGGGGGGACAGGGGAGACCAGCCCCAGCATTTT

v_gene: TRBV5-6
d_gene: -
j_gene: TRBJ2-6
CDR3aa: CASSLEGGYWANVLTF
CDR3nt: TGTGCCAGCAGCTTGGAAGGAGGGTACTGGGCCAACGTCCTGACTTTC

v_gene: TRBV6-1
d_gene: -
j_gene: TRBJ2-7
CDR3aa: CASSVQGYEQYF
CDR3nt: TGTGCCAGCAGCGTACAGGGCTACGAGCAGTACTTC

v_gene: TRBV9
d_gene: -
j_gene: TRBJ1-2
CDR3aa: CASSVGGPTGSYGYTF
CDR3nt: TGTGCCAGCAGCGTAGGAGGCCCAACTGGGAGCTATGGCTACACCTTC

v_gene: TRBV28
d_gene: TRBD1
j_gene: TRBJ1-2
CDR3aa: CASSPWDRGDSNYGYTF
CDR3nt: TGTGCCAGCAGTCCCTGGGACAGGGGAGACTCAAACTATGGCTACACCTTC

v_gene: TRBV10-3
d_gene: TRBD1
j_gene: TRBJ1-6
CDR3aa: CAIKGGTGDNSPLHF
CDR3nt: TGTGCCATCAAGGGGGGGACAGGGGACAATTCACCCCTCCACTTT